This T cell receptor (beta chain) was documented in a study of T-cell reconstitution after alpha-beta-depleted transplantation in children. In its sample, this clonotype was seen once. Molecular barcoding with unique molecular identifiers was used for the TCRbeta library. MiXCR, run by TCRdb on the PCR reads, gives a single entry per CDR3 protein. The table records about 420,000 distinct CDR3 sequences, roughly 11% of them present only once. This CDR3 has 14 amino acids. Germline V gene lookup returns CDR1 SGHDT and CDR2 YYEEEE. Trimming took 4 bases from V and 5 from J, leaving 13 bases between them.

Specimen: PBMCs from the stem cell graft donor, collected from the stem cell graft. V is TRBV5-6 and J is TRBJ2-1; D is possibly TRBD1 (5 bases). This clonotype was sampled from a human donor who donated a stem cell graft to a child with acute myeloid leukemia. CDR3 sequence: CASSNGHGNNEQFF. DNA of the CDR3: TGTGCCAGCAGCAACGGACATGGTAACAATGAGCAGTTCTTC.